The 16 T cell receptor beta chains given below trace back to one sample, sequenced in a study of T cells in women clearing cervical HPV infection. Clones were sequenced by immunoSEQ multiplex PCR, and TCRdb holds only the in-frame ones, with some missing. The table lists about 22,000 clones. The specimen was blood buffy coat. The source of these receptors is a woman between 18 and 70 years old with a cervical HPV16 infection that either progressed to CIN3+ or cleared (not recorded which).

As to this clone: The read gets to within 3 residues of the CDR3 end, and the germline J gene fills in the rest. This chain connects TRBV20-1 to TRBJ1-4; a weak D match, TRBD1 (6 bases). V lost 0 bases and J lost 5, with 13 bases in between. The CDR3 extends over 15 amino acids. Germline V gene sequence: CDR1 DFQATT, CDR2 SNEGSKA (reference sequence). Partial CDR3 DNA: TGCAGTGCTAGAGATCCCCCTACAGGGAATGAAAAA. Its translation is CSARDPPTGNEK. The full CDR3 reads CSARDPPTGNEKLFF.

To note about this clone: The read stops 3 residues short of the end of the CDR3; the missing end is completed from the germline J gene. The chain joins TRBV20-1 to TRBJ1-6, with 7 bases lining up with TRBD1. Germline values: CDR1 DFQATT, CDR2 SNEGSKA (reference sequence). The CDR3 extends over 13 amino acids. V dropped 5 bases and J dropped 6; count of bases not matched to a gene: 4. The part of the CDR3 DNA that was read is TGCAGTGCTTCCGGGACAGCTAATTCACCC. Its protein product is CSASGTANSP. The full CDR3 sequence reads CSASGTANSPLHF.

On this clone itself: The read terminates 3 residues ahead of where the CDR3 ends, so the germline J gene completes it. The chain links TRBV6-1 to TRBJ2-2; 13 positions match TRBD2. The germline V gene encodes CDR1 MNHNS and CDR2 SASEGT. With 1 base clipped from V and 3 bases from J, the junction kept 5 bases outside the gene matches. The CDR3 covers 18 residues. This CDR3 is CASSEGTSGSAHTGELFF. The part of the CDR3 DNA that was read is TGTGCCAGCAGTGAAGGGACTAGCGGGAGCGCGCACACCGGGGAG.

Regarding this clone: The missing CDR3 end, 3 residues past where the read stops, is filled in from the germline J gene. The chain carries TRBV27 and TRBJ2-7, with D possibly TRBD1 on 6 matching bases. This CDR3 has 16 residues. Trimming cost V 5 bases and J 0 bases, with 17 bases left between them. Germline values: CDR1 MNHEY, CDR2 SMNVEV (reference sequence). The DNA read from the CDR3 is TGTGCCAGCAGTCTACAGGGCCCACCTAACTCCTACGAG. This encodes CASSLQGPPNSYE. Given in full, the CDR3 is CASSLQGPPNSYEQYF.

The CDR3 sequence is CASRPSGLHYGYTF. Partial CDR3 DNA: TGTGCCAGCAGACCTAGTGGGTTACACTATGGC. The chain combines TRBV27 with TRBJ1-2, with D uncertain. The sequence runs out 3 residues before the end of the CDR3; the remainder is reconstructed from the germline J gene. The V end lost 6 bases, the J end lost 3 bases, and 14 bases lay between the germline ends. The CDR3 has 14 residues. Germline V gene data show CDR1 as MNHEY and CDR2 as SMNVEV (reference sequence).

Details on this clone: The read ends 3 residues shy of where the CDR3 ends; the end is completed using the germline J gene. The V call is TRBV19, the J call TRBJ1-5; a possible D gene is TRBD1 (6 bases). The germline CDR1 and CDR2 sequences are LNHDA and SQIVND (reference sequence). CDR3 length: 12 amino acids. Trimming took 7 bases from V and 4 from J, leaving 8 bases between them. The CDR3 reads CASTQGNQPQHF. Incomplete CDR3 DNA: TGTGCCAGTACTCAGGGGAATCAGCCC.

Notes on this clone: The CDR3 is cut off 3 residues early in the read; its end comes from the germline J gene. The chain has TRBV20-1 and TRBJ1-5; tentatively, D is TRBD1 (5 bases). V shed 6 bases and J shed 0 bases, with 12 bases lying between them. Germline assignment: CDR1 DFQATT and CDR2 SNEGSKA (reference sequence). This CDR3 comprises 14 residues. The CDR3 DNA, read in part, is TGCAGTGCCCCTCCCCAGGGTAGCAATCAGCCC. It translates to CSAPPQGSNQP. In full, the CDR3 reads CSAPPQGSNQPQHF.

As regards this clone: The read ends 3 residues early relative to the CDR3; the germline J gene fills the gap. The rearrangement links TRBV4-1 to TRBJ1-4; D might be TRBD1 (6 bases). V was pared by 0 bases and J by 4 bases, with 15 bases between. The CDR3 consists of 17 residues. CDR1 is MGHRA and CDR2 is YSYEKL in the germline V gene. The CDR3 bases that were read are TGCGCCAGCAGCCAAGATCGATCCGGGACAAGTAATGAAAAA. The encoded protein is CASSQDRSGTSNEK. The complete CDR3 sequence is CASSQDRSGTSNEKLFF.

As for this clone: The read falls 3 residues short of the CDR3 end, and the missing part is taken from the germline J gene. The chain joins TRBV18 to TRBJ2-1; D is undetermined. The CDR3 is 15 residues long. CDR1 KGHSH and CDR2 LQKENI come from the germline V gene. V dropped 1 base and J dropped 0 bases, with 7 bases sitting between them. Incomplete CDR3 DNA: TGTGCCAGCTCACCACGCACCAGCTCCTACAATGAG. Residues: CASSPRTSSYNE. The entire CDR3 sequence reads CASSPRTSSYNEQFF.

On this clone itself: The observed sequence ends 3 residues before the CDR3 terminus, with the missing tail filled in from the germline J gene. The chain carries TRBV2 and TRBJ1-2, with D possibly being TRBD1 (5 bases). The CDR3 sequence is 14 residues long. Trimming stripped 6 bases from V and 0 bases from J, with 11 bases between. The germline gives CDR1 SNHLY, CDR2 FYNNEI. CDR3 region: CASSTGQANYGYTF. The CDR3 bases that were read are TGTGCCAGCAGCACAGGCCAAGCTAACTATGGC.

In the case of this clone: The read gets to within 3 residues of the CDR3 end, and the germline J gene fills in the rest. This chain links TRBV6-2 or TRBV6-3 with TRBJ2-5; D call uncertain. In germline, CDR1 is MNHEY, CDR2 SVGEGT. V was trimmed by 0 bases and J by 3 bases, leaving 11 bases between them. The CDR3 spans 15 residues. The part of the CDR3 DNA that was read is TGTGCCAGCAGTTACTCGTTCCAGTTCAAAGAGACC. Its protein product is CASSYSFQFKET. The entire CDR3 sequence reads CASSYSFQFKETQYF.

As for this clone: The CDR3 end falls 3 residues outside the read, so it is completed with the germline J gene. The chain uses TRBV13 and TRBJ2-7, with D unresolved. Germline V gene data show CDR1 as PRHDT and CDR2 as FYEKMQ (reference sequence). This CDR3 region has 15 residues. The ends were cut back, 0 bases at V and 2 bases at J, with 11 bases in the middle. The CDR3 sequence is CASSLGLLDTYEQYF. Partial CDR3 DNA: TGTGCCAGCAGCTTAGGCCTGCTAGATACCTACGAG.

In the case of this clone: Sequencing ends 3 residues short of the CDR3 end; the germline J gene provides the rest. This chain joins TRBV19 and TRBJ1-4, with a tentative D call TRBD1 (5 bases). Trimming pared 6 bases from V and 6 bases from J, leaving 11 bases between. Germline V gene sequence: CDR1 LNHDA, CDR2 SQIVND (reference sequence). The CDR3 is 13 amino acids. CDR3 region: CASSPDRHEKLFF. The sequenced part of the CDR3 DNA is TGTGCCAGTAGCCCCGACAGACATGAAAAA.

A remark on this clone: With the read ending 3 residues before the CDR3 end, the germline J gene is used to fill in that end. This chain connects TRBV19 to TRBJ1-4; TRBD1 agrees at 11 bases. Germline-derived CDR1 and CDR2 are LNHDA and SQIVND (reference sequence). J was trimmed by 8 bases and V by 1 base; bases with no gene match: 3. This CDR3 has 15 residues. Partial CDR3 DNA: TGTGCCAGTAGTATAGGGACAGGGGGCCTCGAAAAA. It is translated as CASSIGTGGLEK. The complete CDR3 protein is CASSIGTGGLEKLFF.

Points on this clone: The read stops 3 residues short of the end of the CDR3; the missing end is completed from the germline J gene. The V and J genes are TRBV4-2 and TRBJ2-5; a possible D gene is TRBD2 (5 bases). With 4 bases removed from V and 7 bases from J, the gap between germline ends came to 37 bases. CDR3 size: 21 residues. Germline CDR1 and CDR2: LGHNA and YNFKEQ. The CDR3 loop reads CASSPSLGVSRVSVRSRTQYF. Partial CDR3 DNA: TGTGCCAGCAGCCCTAGCCTGGGAGTCTCGCGGGTGAGTGTTCGTAGTAGGACC.

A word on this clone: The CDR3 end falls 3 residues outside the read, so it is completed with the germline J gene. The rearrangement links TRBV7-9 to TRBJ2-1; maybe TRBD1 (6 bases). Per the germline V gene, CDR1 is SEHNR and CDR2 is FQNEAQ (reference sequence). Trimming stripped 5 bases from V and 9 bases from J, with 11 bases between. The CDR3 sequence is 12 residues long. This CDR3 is CASSSDRFEQFF. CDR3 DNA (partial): TGTGCCAGCAGCAGCGACAGGTTTGAG.